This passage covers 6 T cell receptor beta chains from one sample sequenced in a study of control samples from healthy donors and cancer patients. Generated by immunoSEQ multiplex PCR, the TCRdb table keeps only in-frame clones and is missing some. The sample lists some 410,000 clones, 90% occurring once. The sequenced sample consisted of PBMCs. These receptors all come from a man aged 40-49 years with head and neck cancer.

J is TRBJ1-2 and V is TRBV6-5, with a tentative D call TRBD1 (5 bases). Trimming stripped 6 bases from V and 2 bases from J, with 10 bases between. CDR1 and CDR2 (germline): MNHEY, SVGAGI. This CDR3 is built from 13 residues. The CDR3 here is CASRGVWNYGYTF. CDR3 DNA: TGTGCCAGCAGAGGGGTTTGGAACTATGGCTACACCTTC.

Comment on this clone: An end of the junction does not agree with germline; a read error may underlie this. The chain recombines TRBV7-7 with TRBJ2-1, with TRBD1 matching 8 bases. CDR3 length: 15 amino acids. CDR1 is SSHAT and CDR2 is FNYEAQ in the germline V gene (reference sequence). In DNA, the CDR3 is TGTGCTAGCAGCACAGGGGGAACTCGCTACAATGAGCAGTTCTTC. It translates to CASSTGGTRYNEQFF.

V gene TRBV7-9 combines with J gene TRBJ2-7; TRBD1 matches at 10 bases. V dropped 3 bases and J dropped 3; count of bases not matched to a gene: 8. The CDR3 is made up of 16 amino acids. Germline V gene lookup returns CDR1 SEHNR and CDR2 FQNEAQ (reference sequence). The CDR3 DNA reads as TGTGCCAGCAGCTTCTACAAGACAGGGGGCATCTACGAGCAGTACTTC. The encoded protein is CASSFYKTGGIYEQYF. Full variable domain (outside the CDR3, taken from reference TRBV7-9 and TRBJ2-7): DTGVSQNPRHKITKRGQNVTFRCDPISEHNRLYWYRQTLGQGPEFLTYFQNEAQLEKSRLLSDRFSAERPKGSFSTLEIQRTEQGDSAMYLCASSFYKTGGIYEQYFGPGTRLTVT.

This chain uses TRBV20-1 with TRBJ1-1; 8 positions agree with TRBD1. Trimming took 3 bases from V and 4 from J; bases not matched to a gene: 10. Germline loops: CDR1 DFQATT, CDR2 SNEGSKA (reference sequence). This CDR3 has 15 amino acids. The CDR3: CSASALTGDLTEAFF. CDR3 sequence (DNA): TGCAGTGCTAGTGCATTGACAGGGGACCTCACTGAAGCTTTCTTT.

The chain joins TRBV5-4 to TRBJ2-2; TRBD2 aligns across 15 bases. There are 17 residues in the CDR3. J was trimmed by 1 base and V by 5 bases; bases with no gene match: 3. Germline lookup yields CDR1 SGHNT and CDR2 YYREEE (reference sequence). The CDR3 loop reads CASSSGLAGGNTGELFF. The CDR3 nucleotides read TGTGCCAGCAGTTCGGGACTAGCGGGGGGGAACACCGGGGAGCTGTTTTTT.

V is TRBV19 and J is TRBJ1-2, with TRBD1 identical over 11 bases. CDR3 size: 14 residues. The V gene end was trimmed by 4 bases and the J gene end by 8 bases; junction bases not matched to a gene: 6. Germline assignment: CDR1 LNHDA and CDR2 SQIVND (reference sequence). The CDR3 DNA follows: TGTGCCAGTAGTAGAGGACAGGGGGCGCGCGGCTACACCTTC. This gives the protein CASSRGQGARGYTF.